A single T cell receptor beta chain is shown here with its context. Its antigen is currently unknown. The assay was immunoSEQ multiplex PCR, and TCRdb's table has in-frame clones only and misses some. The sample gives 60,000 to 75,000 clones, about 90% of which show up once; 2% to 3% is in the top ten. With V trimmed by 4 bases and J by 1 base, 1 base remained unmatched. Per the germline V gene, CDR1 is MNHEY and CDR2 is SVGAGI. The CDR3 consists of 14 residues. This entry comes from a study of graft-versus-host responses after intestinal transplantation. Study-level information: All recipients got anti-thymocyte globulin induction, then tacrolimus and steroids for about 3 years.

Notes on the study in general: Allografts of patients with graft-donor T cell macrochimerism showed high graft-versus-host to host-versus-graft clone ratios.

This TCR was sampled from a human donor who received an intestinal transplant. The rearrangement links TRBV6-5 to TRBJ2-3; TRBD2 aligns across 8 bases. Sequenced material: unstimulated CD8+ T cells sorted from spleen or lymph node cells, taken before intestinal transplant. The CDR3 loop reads CASSSGGGTDTQYF. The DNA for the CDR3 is TGTGCCAGCAGTTCGGGGGGGGGCACAGATACGCAGTATTTT.